This TCR beta chain originates from a study of blood T cell repertoires in COVID-19. Across the whole study: There were acute and convalescent COVID-19 samples, and they came from the United States, Italy and Spain.

TCRdb's table, derived via immunoSEQ multiplex PCR, lists solely in-frame clones and lacks some. Among fewer than 200,000 clones listed, about 91% were seen once. Germline values: CDR1 SNHLY, CDR2 FYNNEI. The V end was cut by 8 bases, the J end by 9 bases, with 11 bases between. The CDR3 is made up of 11 amino acids. The origin of this receptor is a woman aged 55-70 years who had recovered from COVID-19. Sequences were obtained from peripheral blood. The V and J genes are TRBV2 and TRBJ2-1; D unclear. The CDR3 region is CASLVGGEQFF. DNA of the CDR3: TGTGCCAGCCTCGTTGGCGGTGAGCAGTTCTTC. The full variable domain, its missing parts supplied by reference TRBV2 and TRBJ2-1, is EPEVTQTPSHQVTQMGQEVILRCVPISNHLYFYWYRQILGQKVEFLVSFYNNEISEKSEIFDDQFSVERPDGSNFTLKIRSTKLEDSAMYFCASLVGGEQFFGPGTRLTVL.